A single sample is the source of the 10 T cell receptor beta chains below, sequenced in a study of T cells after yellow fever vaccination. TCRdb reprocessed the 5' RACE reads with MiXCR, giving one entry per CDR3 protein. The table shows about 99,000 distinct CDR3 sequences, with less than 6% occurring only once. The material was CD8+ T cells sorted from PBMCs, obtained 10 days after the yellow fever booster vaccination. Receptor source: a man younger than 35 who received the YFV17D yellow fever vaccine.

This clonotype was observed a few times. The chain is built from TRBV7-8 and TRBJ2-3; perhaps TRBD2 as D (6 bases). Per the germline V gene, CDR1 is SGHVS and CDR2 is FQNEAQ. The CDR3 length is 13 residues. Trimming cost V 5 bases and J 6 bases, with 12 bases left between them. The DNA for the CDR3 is TGTGCCAGCAGCCTAATGCGGGGTGATACGCAGTATTTT. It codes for CASSLMRGDTQYF.

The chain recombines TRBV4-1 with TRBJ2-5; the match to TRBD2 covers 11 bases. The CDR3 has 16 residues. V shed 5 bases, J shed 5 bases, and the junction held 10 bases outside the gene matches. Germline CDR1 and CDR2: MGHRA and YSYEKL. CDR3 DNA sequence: TGCGCCAGCAGCGTGGGGACTAGCGGTGAGGGGGAGACCCAGTACTTC. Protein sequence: CASSVGTSGEGETQYF.

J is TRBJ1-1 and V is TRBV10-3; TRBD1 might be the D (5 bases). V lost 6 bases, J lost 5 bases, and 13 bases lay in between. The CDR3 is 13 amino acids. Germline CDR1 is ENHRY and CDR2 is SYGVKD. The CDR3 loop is CAISPGEFTEAFF. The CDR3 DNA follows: TGTGCCATCAGCCCGGGGGAGTTTACTGAAGCTTTCTTT.

The CDR3 region has the DNA TGTGCCAGCAGCTCCCCGGTCCATGAGCAGTTCTTC. Amino acid sequence: CASSSPVHEQFF. The chain joins TRBV7-9 to TRBJ2-1; D remains ambiguous. The CDR3 contains 12 residues. Trimming took 4 bases from V and 8 from J, leaving 9 bases between them. Looked up from germline, CDR1 is SEHNR and CDR2 is FQNEAQ (reference sequence). The whole variable domain, remainder taken from reference TRBV7-9 and TRBJ2-1, is DTGVSQNPRHKITKRGQNVTFRCDPISEHNRLYWYRQTLGQGPEFLTYFQNEAQLEKSRLLSDRFSAERPKGSFSTLEIQRTEQGDSAMYLCASSSPVHEQFFGPGTRLTVL.

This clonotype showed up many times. This chain's CDR3 is CASSDSPGQGAESYTF. The CDR3 region has the DNA TGTGCCAGCAGTGACTCCCCCGGGCAGGGGGCAGAGAGCTACACCTTC. The V and J genes are TRBV6-4 and TRBJ1-2; 8 bases line up with TRBD1. The V gene's germline CDR1 is MRHNA and CDR2 SNTAGT. The CDR3 loop spans 16 amino acids. Unmatched junction bases numbered 12, after V lost 0 bases and J lost 9 bases.

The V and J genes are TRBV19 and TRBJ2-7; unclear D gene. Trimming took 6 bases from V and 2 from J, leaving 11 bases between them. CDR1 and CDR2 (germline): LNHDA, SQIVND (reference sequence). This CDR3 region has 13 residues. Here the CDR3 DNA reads TGTGCCAGTAGCCCCGGGCCCGCCTACGAGCAGTACTTC. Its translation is CASSPGPAYEQYF.

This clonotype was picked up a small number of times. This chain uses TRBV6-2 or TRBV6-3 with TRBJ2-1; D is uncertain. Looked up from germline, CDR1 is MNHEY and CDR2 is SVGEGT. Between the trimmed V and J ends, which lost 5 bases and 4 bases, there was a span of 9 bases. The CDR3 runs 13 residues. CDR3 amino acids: CASSPLGYNEQFF. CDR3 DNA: TGTGCCAGCAGTCCGCTTGGGTACAATGAGCAGTTCTTC.

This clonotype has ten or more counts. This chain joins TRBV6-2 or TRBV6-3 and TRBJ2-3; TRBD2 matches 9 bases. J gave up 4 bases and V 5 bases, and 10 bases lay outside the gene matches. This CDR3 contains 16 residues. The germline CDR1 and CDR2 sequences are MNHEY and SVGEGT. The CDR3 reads CASSRPPGGGADTQYF. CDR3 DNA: TGTGCCAGCAGTCGACCCCCGGGCGGGGGGGCAGATACGCAGTATTTT.

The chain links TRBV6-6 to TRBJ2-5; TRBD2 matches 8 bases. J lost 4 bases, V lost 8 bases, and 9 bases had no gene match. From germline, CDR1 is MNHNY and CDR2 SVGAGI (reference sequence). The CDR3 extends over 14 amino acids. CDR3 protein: CASSQRGSPETQYF. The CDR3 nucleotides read TGTGCCAGCTCCCAGCGGGGGAGCCCAGAGACCCAGTACTTC.

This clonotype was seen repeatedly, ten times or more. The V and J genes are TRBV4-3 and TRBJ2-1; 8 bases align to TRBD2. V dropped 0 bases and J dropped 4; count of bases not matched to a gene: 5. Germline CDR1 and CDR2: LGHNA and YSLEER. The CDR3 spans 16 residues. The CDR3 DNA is TGCGCCAGCAGCCAAGAGGAGGGACTAGAGTACAATGAGCAGTTCTTC. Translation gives CASSQEEGLEYNEQFF.